These T cell receptor beta chains were read from a single sample in a study of CD8+CD57+ T cells in acquired aplastic anemia. Each CDR3 protein gets one entry after TCRdb re-called the reads with MiXCR. This sample yields about 150,000 distinct CDR3 sequences, of which about 52% are seen a single time; less than 15% belongs to the top ten. Sequenced: sorted CD4+, CD8+, or CD8+CD57+ T cells (not recorded which) from PBMCs. These receptors all stem from a human donor with aplastic anemia. CDR3s include the opening cysteine and the closing phenylalanine or tryptophan. The D gene is left open where the match is weak. Expanded clones are given a class, and other clones once, few, many or no size at all.

v_call	j_call	clone_size	d_call	cdr3_nt	cdr3_aa
TRBV15	TRBJ2-7	few	TRBD2	TGTGCCACCAGCAGGACGATAGCGGGAGGCCCTGGCGAGCAGTACTTC	CATSRTIAGGPGEQYF
TRBV3-1	TRBJ1-4	few	-	TGTGCCAGCAGCCAAGGACAGAGCGCAACTAATGAAAAACTGTTTTTT	CASSQGQSATNEKLFF
TRBV7-6	TRBJ2-4	many	-	TGTGCCAGCAGCTCACAGGGAAACATTCAGTACTTC	CASSSQGNIQYF
TRBV7-9	TRBJ1-1	many	-	TGTGCAGAAGACAGTATGCAAAATTTTGAAGCTTTCTTT	CAEDSMQNFEAFF
TRBV9	TRBJ2-7	once	TRBD2	TGTGCCAGCAGCGTAGACGGACTAGCAATTACCGAGCAGTACTTC	CASSVDGLAITEQYF
TRBV12-3/TRBV12-4	TRBJ2-1	many	-	TGTGCCAGCAGTTTAAGACTGGGATACAATGAGCAGTTCTTC	CASSLRLGYNEQFF
TRBV7-9	TRBJ2-7	once	TRBD1	TGTGCCAGCAGCACGACAGGGGGCAGGGACGAGCAGTACTTC	CASSTTGGRDEQYF
TRBV6-1	TRBJ1-4	few	TRBD1	TGTGCCAGCAGTGAAGCTGAGGGACAGGGGGATGAAAAACTGTTTTTT	CASSEAEGQGDEKLFF
TRBV2	TRBJ2-3	-	-	TGTGCCAGCAGTCTTCGACATCCCACAGATACGCAGTATTTT	CASSLRHPTDTQYF
TRBV27	TRBJ2-1	many	-	TGTGCCAGCAGTCTCCTGGGGCAGGAGCAGTTCTTC	CASSLLGQEQFF
TRBV6-2/TRBV6-3	TRBJ2-1	-	-	TGTGCCAGCAGTTACTTGCGGAGGTACTCCTACAATGAGCAGTTCTTC	CASSYLRRYSYNEQFF
TRBV10-3	TRBJ2-5	many	-	TGTGCCAGCGCGGAAGGGGAGACCCAGTACTTC	CASAEGETQYF
TRBV15	TRBJ1-5	-	-	TGTGCCACCAGCAGAGATCGGCAGAATAGCAATCAGCCCCAGCATTTT	CATSRDRQNSNQPQHF
TRBV7-6	TRBJ2-5	-	TRBD2	TGTGCCAGCAACACCGGGACTAGCGGGGGGGCCGGGGATGAGACCCAGTACTTC	CASNTGTSGGAGDETQYF
TRBV5-8	TRBJ1-2	-	-	TGTGCCAGCAGACACGACCGGACAAGTTATGGCTACACCTTC	CASRHDRTSYGYTF
TRBV20-1	TRBJ1-2	few	-	TGCAGCGCTAGAGACCCGGATTTCCTCCATGGCTACACCTTC	CSARDPDFLHGYTF
TRBV19	TRBJ2-7	-	-	TGTGCCAGTAGTCGCTACAGACAGACTAGTAGCTCCTACGAGCAGTACTTC	CASSRYRQTSSSYEQYF
TRBV20-1	TRBJ1-5	medium-sized	TRBD1	TGCAGTGCGCGCCGGGACAGGGAGAATCAGCCCCAGCATTTT	CSARRDRENQPQHF
TRBV4-1	TRBJ2-2	-	-	TGCGCCAGCAGCCGGGACCCGGTAGGGGAGCTGTTTTTT	CASSRDPVGELFF
TRBV7-2	TRBJ2-3	-	-	TGTGCCAGCTTTGGACCTAGCACAGATACGCAGTATTTT	CASFGPSTDTQYF
TRBV18	TRBJ2-5	many	-	TGTGCCAGCTCTCATCCGGGAGAGACCCAGTACTTC	CASSHPGETQYF
TRBV19	TRBJ1-2	-	TRBD1	TGTGCCAGTAGTAGCAGGGGGCGTGACTATGGCTACACCTTC	CASSSRGRDYGYTF
TRBV19	TRBJ1-1	-	TRBD1	TGTGCCAGTAGCCTACAGGGGGCGGGGACTGAAGCTTTCTTT	CASSLQGAGTEAFF
TRBV11-1	TRBJ1-1	-	TRBD1	TGTGCCAGCAGCCTAACTCCGGGACAGGGGAATTCGGAAGCTTTCTTT	CASSLTPGQGNSEAFF
TRBV19	TRBJ2-5	-	-	TGTGCCAGTAGTACGGGACTCGGGAGAGAGACCCAGTACTTC	CASSTGLGRETQYF
TRBV10-3	TRBJ2-7	-	TRBD2	TGTGCCATCAGCGGGACTAGCGGGAGCGCCTACGAGCAGTACTTC	CAISGTSGSAYEQYF
TRBV19	TRBJ2-7	many	-	TGTGCCAGTAGTATATCGGACAATGGTAGGAACGAGCAGTACTTC	CASSISDNGRNEQYF
TRBV15	TRBJ1-1	-	-	TGTGCCACCAGCAGAGATCTAGGGACATGGGGCTTCTTT	CATSRDLGTWGFF
TRBV19	TRBJ2-3	many	-	TGTGCCAGTAGTATGGGGTCGCTCGAGGATACGCAGTATTTT	CASSMGSLEDTQYF
TRBV10-2	TRBJ2-5	-	TRBD2	TGCGCCAGCGGGCCCAACGGGAGGGATGAGCAGTACCAAGAGACCCAGTACTTC	CASGPNGRDEQYQETQYF
TRBV10-2	TRBJ2-7	-	-	TGCGCCAGCAGAGAAAACTACGAGCAGTACTTC	CASRENYEQYF
TRBV29-1	TRBJ1-2	-	TRBD1	TGCAGCGTCGGGACAGACTTTAACTATGGCTACACCTTC	CSVGTDFNYGYTF
TRBV11-1	TRBJ2-1	many	TRBD2	TGTGCCAGCAGCTCTACTAGCGGGGCTGCGACCAATGAGCAGTTCTTC	CASSSTSGAATNEQFF
TRBV7-9	TRBJ1-1	once	-	TGTGCCAGCGGCCGTAACCAGAACACTGAAGCTTTCTTT	CASGRNQNTEAFF
TRBV19	TRBJ1-6	-	-	TGTGCCAGTAGTATCCGGGGCAAGGATGGGTCACCCCTCCACTTT	CASSIRGKDGSPLHF
TRBV20-1	TRBJ2-7	-	-	TGCAGTGCCAGCAGCCAAGACAGGACCTACTACGAGCAGTACTTC	CSASSQDRTYYEQYF
TRBV19	TRBJ1-6	-	TRBD1	TGTGCCAGTAGTAGGTCCCACCGGGACAGTCGTTCACCCCTCCACTTT	CASSRSHRDSRSPLHF
TRBV10-2	TRBJ2-3	once	TRBD2	TGCGCCAGCTCGGCTAGCGGGAGGTCAGATACGCAGTATTTT	CASSASGRSDTQYF
TRBV6-5	TRBJ1-6	many	-	TGTGCCAGCAGTTACTCGATTGGGGGTAATTCACCCCTCCACTTT	CASSYSIGGNSPLHF
TRBV29-1	TRBJ2-7	many	-	TGCAGCGCTGGAGGAAGGGGAAGCTCCTACGAGCAGTACTTC	CSAGGRGSSYEQYF
TRBV6-1	TRBJ2-7	-	TRBD2	TGTGCCAGCGGATCCCGGGACGGGGGGTTTGCCGAGCAGTACTTC	CASGSRDGGFAEQYF
TRBV6-1	TRBJ2-4	-	-	TGTGCCAGCAGTCAAGGAACAGTCGAAAGGGCCAAAAACATTCAGTACTTC	CASSQGTVERAKNIQYF
TRBV29-1	TRBJ1-2	-	-	TGCAGCGTTGAAGAAGGGTCACGCACCTTC	CSVEEGSRTF
TRBV6-5	TRBJ2-3	once	TRBD2	TGTGCCAGCAGTTACTCGAGCGGGGGGAGCACAGATACGCAGTATTTT	CASSYSSGGSTDTQYF
TRBV20-1	TRBJ1-6	many	-	TGCAGTGCTAGCAAGGGTGAGGAAGCTTCACCCCTCCACTTT	CSASKGEEASPLHF
TRBV29-1	TRBJ2-7	medium-sized	TRBD1	TGCAGCGTCCTTCTGACAGGGGAGTCCGAGCAGTACTTC	CSVLLTGESEQYF
TRBV20-1	TRBJ2-5	-	-	TGCAGTGCTAGAGATCCGCCGCGCGAGACCCAGTACTTC	CSARDPPRETQYF
TRBV10-3	TRBJ2-1	-	-	TGTGCCACACAGGGGTCGGGGGGGCGCAATGAGCAGTTCTTC	CATQGSGGRNEQFF
TRBV7-2	TRBJ1-2	many	-	TGTGCCAGCAGCTCAAATCCGGGTCCTAACTATGGCTACACCTTC	CASSSNPGPNYGYTF